This T cell receptor (beta chain) appears in the sequencing data of a study of Graves' ophthalmopathy and Graves' hyperthyroidism. It was on clinical symptoms, serum thyroxine, TRAb, thyroid ultrasound and orbital computed tomography that diagnosis relied. Study-level findings and limits: Blood was where most expanded thyroid clonotypes above 0.001 frequency also turned up.

As the template, RNA transcripts were used to amplify TCR beta CDR3 regions. HTBI-primed first-round RT-PCR preceded second-round multiplex PCR. TCRdb recomputed calls from the multiplex PCR reads with MiXCR, one row per CDR3 protein. The data show 900,000 to 1,200,000 distinct CDR3 sequences, roughly two fifths seen once. The sample holds a few counts of this clonotype. What it binds is not known. CDR1 is SGHVS and CDR2 is FQNEAQ in the germline V gene. V was pared by 4 bases and J by 2 bases, with 11 bases between. The CDR3 has 15 amino acids. The genes are TRBV7-8 and TRBJ2-2; a possible D gene is TRBD2 (5 bases). This clonotype was sampled from an adult man with Graves' hyperthyroidism. The specimen sequenced was peripheral blood or thyroid tissue (not recorded which). CDR3 nucleotides: TGTGCCAGCAGCTCCCGGGGATCAAACACCGGGGAGCTGTTTTTT. As protein: CASSSRGSNTGELFF.